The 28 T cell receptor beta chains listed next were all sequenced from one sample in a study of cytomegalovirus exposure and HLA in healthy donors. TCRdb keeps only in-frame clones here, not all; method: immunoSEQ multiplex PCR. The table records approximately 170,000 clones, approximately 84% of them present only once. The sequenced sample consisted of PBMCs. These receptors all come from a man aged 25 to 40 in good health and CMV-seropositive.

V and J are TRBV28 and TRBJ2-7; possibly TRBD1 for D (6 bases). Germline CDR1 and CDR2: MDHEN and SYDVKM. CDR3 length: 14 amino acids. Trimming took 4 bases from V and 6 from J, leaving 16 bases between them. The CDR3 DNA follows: TGTGCCAGCAGTTCCCCGGGACAATTTCTCGAGCAGTACTTC. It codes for CASSSPGQFLEQYF.

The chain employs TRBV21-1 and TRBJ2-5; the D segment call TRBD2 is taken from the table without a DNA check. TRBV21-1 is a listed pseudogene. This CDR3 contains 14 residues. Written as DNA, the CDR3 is TGTGCCAGCAGCAAAGAATTCTACCAAGAGACCCAGTACTTC. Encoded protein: CASSKEFYQETQYF.

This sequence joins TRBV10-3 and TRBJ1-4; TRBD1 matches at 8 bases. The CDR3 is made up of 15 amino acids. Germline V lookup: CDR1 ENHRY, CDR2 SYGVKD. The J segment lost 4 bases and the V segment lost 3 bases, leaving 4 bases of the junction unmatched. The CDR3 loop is CAISDSDRVNEKLFF. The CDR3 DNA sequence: TGTGCCATCAGTGACTCGGACAGGGTTAATGAAAAACTGTTTTTT.

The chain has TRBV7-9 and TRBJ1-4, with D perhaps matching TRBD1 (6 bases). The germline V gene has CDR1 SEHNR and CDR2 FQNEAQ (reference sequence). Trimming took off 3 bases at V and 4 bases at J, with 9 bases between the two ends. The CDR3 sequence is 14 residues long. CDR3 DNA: TGTGCCAGCAGCTTCGAGGGGGTTAATGAAAAACTGTTTTTT. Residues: CASSFEGVNEKLFF.

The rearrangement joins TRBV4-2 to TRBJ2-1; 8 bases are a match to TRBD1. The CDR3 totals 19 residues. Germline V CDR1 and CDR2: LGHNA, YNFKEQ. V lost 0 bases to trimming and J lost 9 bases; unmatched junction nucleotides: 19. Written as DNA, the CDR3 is TGTGCCAGCAGCCAAGATCTACGGTATATTCAGGGGGCCCGGCCTGAGCAGTTCTTC. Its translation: CASSQDLRYIQGARPEQFF.

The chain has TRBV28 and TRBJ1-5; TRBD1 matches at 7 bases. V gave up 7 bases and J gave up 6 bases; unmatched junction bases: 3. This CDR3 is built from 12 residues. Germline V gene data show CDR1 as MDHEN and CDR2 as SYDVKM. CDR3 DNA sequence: TGTGCCAGCAAGGGACAGCTTCAGCCCCAGCATTTT. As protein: CASKGQLQPQHF.

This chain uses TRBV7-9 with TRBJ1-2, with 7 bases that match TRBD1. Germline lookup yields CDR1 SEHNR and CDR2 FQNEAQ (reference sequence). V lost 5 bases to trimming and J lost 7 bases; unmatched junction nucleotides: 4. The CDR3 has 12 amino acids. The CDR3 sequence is CASSEGASGYTF. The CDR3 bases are TGTGCCAGCAGCGAGGGGGCGAGTGGCTACACCTTC.

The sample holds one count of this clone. CDR3 DNA sequence: TGTGCCAGCAGCTTTGGGACAGAAGCTTTCTTT. Translating gives CASSFGTEAFF. The chain recombines TRBV7-2 with TRBJ1-1, with D possibly being TRBD1 (6 bases). The CDR3 loop spans 11 amino acids. Germline-derived CDR1 and CDR2 are SGHTA and FQGNSA. With 3 bases removed from V and 8 bases from J, the gap between germline ends came to 7 bases.

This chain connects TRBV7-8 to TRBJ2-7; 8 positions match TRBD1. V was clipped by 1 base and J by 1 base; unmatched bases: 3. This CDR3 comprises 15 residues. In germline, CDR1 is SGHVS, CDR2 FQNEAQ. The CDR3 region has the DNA TGTGCCAGCAGCTTAGGAACAGGGGGATCCTACGAGCAGTACTTC. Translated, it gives CASSLGTGGSYEQYF. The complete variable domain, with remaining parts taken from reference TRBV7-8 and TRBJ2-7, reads GAGVSQSPRYKVAKRGQDVALRCDPISGHVSLFWYQQALGQGPEFLTYFQNEAQLDKSGLPSDRFFAERPEGSVSTLKIQRTQQEDSAVYLCASSLGTGGSYEQYFGPGTRLTVT.

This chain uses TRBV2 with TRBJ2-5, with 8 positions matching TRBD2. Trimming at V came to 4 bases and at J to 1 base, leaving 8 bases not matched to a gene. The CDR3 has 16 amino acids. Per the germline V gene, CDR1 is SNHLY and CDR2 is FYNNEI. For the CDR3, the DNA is TGTGCCAGCAGTGGCCCCACGGGAGGGATCCAAGAGACCCAGTACTTC. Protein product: CASSGPTGGIQETQYF.

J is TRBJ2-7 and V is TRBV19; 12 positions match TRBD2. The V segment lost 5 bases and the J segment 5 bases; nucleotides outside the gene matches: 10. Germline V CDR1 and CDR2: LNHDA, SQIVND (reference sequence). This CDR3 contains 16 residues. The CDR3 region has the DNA TGTGCCAGTAGTCCCCGGGCGACTAGCGGGAGCGACGAGCAGTACTTC. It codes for CASSPRATSGSDEQYF.

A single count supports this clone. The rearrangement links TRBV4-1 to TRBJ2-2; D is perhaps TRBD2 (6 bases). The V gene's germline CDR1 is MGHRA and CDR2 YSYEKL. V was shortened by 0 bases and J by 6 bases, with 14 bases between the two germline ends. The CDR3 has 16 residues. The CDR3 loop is CASSQERRGVPGELFF. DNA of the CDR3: TGCGCCAGCAGCCAAGAGCGGCGGGGAGTCCCCGGGGAGCTGTTTTTT.

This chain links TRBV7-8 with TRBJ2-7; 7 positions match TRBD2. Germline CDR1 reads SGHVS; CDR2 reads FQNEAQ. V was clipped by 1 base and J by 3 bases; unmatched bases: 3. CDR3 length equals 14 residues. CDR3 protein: CASSLVGGYYEQYF. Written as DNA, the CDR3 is TGTGCCAGCAGCTTAGTCGGGGGGTACTACGAGCAGTACTTC.

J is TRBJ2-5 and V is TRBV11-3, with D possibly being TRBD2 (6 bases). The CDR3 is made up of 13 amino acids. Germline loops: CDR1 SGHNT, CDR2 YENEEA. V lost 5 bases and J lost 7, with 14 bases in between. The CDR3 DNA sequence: TGTGCCAGCAGCCCGGCCGGGGGTGGGACCCAGTACTTC. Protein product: CASSPAGGGTQYF.

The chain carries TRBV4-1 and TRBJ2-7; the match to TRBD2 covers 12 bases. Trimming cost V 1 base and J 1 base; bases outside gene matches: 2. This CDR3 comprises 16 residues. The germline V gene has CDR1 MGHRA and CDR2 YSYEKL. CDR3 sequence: CASSQATSGRSYEQYF. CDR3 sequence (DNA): TGCGCCAGCAGCCAAGCGACTAGCGGGAGATCCTACGAGCAGTACTTC.

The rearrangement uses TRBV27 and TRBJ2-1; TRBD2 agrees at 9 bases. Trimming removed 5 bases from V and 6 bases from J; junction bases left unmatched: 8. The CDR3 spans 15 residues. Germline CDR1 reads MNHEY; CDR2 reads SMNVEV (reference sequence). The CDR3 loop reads CASSPGTSMPNEQFF. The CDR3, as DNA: TGTGCCAGCAGTCCCGGGACTAGCATGCCCAATGAGCAGTTCTTC.

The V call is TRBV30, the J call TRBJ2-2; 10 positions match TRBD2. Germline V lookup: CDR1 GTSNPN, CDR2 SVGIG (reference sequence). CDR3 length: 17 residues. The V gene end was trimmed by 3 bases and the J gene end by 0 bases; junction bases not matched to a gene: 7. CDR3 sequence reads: CAWRDRGLAANTGELFF. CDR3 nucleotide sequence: TGTGCCTGGAGGGACCGTGGACTAGCGGCGAACACCGGGGAGCTGTTTTTT.

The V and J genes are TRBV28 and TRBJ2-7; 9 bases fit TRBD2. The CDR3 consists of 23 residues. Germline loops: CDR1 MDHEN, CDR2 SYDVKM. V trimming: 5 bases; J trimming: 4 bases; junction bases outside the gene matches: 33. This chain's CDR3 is CASSPARWARRGVAGDLFYEQYF. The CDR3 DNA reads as TGTGCCAGCAGTCCTGCTCGATGGGCCAGACGGGGTGTAGCGGGAGACCTCTTTTACGAGCAGTACTTC.

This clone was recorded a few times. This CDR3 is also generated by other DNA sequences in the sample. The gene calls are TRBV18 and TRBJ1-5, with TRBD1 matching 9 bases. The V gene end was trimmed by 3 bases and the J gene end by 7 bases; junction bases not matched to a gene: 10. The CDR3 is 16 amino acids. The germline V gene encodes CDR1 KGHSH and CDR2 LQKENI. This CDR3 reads CASSPFPGQGGQPQHF. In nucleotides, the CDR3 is TGTGCCAGCTCACCCTTCCCGGGACAGGGCGGGCAGCCCCAGCATTTT.

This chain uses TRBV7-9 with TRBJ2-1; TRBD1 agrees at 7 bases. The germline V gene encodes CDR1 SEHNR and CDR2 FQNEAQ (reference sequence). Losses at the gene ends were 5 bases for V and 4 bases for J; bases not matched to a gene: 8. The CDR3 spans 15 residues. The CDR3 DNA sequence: TGTGCCAGCAGCCTGCAGGGGGTGAGATACAATGAGCAGTTCTTC. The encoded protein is CASSLQGVRYNEQFF.

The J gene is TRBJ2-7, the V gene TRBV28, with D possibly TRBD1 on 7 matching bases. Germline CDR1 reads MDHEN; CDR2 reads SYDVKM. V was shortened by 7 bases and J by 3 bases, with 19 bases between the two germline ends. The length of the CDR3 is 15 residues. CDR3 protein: CASTIPRQGGYEQYF. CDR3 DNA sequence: TGTGCCAGCACCATCCCCCGGCAGGGGGGCTACGAGCAGTACTTC. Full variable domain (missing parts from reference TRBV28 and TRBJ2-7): DVKVTQSSRYLVKRTGEKVFLECVQDMDHENMFWYRQDPGLGLRLIYFSYDVKMKEKGDIPEGYSVSREKKERFSLILESASTNQTSMYLCASTIPRQGGYEQYFGPGTRLTVT.

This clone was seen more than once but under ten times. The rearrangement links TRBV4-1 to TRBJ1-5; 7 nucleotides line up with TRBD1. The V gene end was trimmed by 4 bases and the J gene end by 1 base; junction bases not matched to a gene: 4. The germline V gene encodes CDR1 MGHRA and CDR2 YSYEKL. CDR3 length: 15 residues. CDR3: CASSRQGQSNQPQHF. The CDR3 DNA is TGCGCCAGCAGCCGACAGGGTCAGAGCAATCAGCCCCAGCATTTT.

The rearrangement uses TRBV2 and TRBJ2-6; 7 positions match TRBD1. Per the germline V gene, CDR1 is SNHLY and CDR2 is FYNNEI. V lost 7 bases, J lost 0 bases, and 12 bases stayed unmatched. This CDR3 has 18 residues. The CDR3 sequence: CASNRQGYPLSGANVLTF. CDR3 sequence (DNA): TGTGCCAGCAATCGACAGGGCTACCCTCTCTCTGGGGCCAACGTCCTGACTTTC.

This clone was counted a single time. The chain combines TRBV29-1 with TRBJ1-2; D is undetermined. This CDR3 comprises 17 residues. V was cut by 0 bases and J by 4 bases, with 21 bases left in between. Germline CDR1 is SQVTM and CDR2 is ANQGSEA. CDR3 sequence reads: CSVEDGFRKPRGYGYTF. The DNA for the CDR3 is TGCAGCGTTGAAGACGGCTTCCGTAAGCCAAGAGGCTATGGCTACACCTTC. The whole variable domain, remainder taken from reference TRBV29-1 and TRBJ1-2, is SAVISQKPSRDICQRGTSLTIQCQVDSQVTMMFWYRQQPGQSLTLIATANQGSEATYESGFVIDKFPISRPNLTFSTLTVSNMSPEDSSIYLCSVEDGFRKPRGYGYTFGSGTRLTVV.

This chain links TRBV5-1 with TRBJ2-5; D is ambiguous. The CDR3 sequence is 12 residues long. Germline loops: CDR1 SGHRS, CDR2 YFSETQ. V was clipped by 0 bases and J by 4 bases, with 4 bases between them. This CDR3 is CASSLAIETQYF. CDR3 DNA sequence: TGCGCCAGCAGCTTGGCCATAGAGACCCAGTACTTC.

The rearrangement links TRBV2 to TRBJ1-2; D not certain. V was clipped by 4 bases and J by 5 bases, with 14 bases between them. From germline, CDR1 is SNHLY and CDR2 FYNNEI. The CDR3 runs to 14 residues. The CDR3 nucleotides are TGTGCCAGCAGTGGGTTCAGGCAAAAATATGGCTACACCTTC. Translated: CASSGFRQKYGYTF.

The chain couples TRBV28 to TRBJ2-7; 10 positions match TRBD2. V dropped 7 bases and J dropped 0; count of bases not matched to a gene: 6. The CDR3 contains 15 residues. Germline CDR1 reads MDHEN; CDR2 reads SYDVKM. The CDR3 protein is CASTVAGGLSYEQYF. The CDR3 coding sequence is TGTGCCAGCACCGTAGCGGGGGGCCTCTCCTACGAGCAGTACTTC.

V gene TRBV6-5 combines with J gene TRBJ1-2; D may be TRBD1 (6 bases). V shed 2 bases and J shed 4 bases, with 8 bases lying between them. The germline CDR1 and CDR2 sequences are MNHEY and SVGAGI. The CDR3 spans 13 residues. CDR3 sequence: CASSYNRVYGYTF. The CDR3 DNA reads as TGTGCCAGCAGTTACAACAGGGTCTATGGCTACACCTTC.